This TCR beta chain was identified during a study of shared clonotypes between healthy human individuals. Study background: Per donor, CD8 memory used one plate, CD8 naive used two, CD4 memory used three and CD4 naive used three. Study observations and caveats: Genetic and exposure-history diversity was limited by the few donors. Approximately 5.3% was the fraction of naive CD4 clonotypes found shared across several donors.

The table came from immunoSEQ multiplex PCR; TCRdb's copy has only in-frame clones and leaves some out. Of approximately 1,000,000 clones listed, roughly 80% are singletons. Germline CDR1 is SEHNR and CDR2 is FQNEAQ (reference sequence). Unmatched junction bases numbered 8, after V lost 5 bases and J lost 0 bases. The CDR3 is made up of 16 amino acids. This clone has ten or more counts. What it binds is unknown. The chain couples TRBV7-9 to TRBJ2-3; 7 positions agree with TRBD2. The source material was memory CD4+ T cells from PBMCs. Subset here: CD45RA-negative fraction. This clonotype originated in a young man in good health. Some clones in this sample may be carry-over from other donors' samples. The DNA of the CDR3 is TGTGCCAGCAGCGGAGGTGGTAGCGGGAGCACAGATACGCAGTATTTT. It is translated as CASSGGGSGSTDTQYF.